This TCR beta chain was recorded in a study of siplizumab effects on memory and regulatory T cells (dated by TCRdb to the late 2010s). Regarding the complete study: The study looked at the effect of siplizumab, an anti-CD2 antibody, on alloreactive T-cell subsets in allogeneic mixed lymphocyte reactions made from human PBMCs. General study outcomes and caveats: Unstimulated naive T cells appeared more diverse than memory T cells, and naive cells seemed to contribute substantially to the alloresponse. No functional confirmation was obtained for the suppressive function of proliferating Tregs from siplizumab cultures. Roughly 80-96% of proliferating CD4+ or CD8+ clones could not be assigned a naive or memory phenotype. Sequences below about 10^-5 frequency were poorly captured, so only a minor fraction of alloreactive clones could be mapped to unstimulated subsets. Siplizumab significantly lowered the cumulative frequency of alloreactive sequences that could be traced to unstimulated CD4+ memory T cells. Of the alloreactive CD4+ clones that could be mapped, the Treg-derived share averaged roughly 69% with siplizumab compared with 26.9% in control reactions.

A word on this clone: The antigen it recognizes is unknown. Base quality data are lacking; no much larger clone is found one base away.

Sorted unstimulated T cells and proliferating T cells recovered from mixed lymphocyte reactions underwent TCRbeta CDR3 sequencing. Fresh whole blood from some ten HLA-typed healthy donors was used as the source from which PBMCs were isolated. To map where alloreactive clones came from, CD4+ regulatory T cells in the unstimulated state were FACS-sorted. V lost 0 bases and J lost 2 bases; the stretch between them is 8 bases long. CDR3 length: 15 amino acids, cysteine to phenylalanine. Only the CDR3 DNA stays, 45 bases, in frame from base 1. The germline V gene encodes CDR1 LGHNT and CDR2 FRNRAP. The method behind the library was the immunoSEQ multiplex PCR assay. About 9.9 x 10^4 TCR templates per sample were assayed by the deep sequencing platform. Genomic DNA extracted from sorted T cells was used for TCRbeta CDR3 sequencing. The study's own analysis went as follows. Clonal analysis of TCRbeta CDR3 data was done in the R programming language. Alloreactive CD4+ and CD8+ clones were identified by comparing unstimulated samples to CFSE-low samples taken after the reaction. Regulatory or non-regulatory origin of alloreactive CD4+ clones was assigned by matching sequences to the sorted unstimulated Treg and non-Treg repertoires. As stored in TCRdb, this immuneACCESS dataset retains in-frame rearrangements with V and J assigned. A fraction of the clones does not appear; measured against another copy, unresolved V genes explain less than half of the discrepancy, and the remainder lacks a known reason. D and trimming come from the DNA, and the V and J calls and clone size come from that table. The table for this sample lists approximately 100,000 clones; about 91% of them were counted only once. The ten largest clones capture 0.65% to 0.8% of the sample.

This receptor chain uses TRBV12-5 and TRBJ1-3; no D segment can be confidently identified. The source material was Tregs sorted from blood. The clonotype comes from a human donor in good health. The CDR3 region reads CASGLVPGTGNTIYF. The base sequence is TGTGCTAGTGGTTTGGTACCAGGAACTGGAAACACCATATATTTT.